A single sample is the source of the 5 T cell receptor beta chains below, sequenced in a study of blood T cell repertoires in COVID-19. This table comes from immunoSEQ multiplex PCR, and its TCRdb copy is limited to in-frame clones, with some not included. The sample has some 120,000 clones, roughly 84% seen once; the top ten hold roughly 1.4%. The sequencing sample was made of peripheral blood. These receptors originate from a man aged 35 to 55 with acute or convalescent COVID-19.

This clone was seen a handful of times. The V and J genes are TRBV28 and TRBJ1-2; 8 bases are a match to TRBD1. The CDR3 contains 16 residues. V lost 5 bases to trimming and J lost 4 bases; unmatched junction nucleotides: 12. Germline lookup yields CDR1 MDHEN and CDR2 SYDVKM. The CDR3 spells CASSPTGGALVYGYTF. The DNA of the CDR3 is TGTGCCAGCAGTCCAACAGGGGGAGCCCTTGTCTATGGCTACACCTTC.

The chain combines TRBV5-5 with TRBJ1-5, with TRBD1 matching 7 bases. The length of the CDR3 is 16 residues. V gave up 4 bases and J gave up 0 bases; unmatched junction bases: 7. The germline V gene has CDR1 SGHKS and CDR2 YYEKEE (reference sequence). This chain's CDR3 is CASSTWTGLSNQPQHF. CDR3 nucleotides: TGTGCCAGCAGCACCTGGACAGGCCTTAGCAATCAGCCCCAGCATTTT.

V is TRBV28 and J is TRBJ1-5; 7 bases map to TRBD1. Per germline, CDR1 MDHEN and CDR2 SYDVKM. V gave up 5 bases and J gave up 0 bases; unmatched junction bases: 7. The CDR3 has 16 amino acids. This CDR3 reads CASSPPTGYSNQPQHF. CDR3 in DNA: TGTGCCAGCAGTCCCCCGACAGGGTATAGCAATCAGCCCCAGCATTTT.

The V and J genes are TRBV5-1 and TRBJ2-1, with a weak D call TRBD1 (7 bases). From germline, CDR1 is SGHRS and CDR2 YFSETQ. V shed 1 base and J shed 2 bases, with 10 bases lying between them. This CDR3 spans 15 amino acids. The CDR3 bases are TGCGCCAGCAGCTTGCAGGGGGGAACCTACAATGAGCAGTTCTTC. Translating gives CASSLQGGTYNEQFF.

The V gene is TRBV6-2 or TRBV6-3, the J gene TRBJ2-5; 8 nucleotides agree with TRBD2. The CDR3 is 17 residues long. The germline V gene has CDR1 MNHEY and CDR2 SVGEGT. The V segment lost 0 bases and the J segment 7 bases; nucleotides outside the gene matches: 13. Here the CDR3 reads CASSYSGVAGPGGTQYF. The DNA for the CDR3 is TGTGCCAGCAGTTACTCGGGGGTAGCGGGGCCTGGAGGGACCCAGTACTTC.